This T cell receptor beta chain was observed in a study of tumor and adjacent non-tumor tissue in lung cancer. Study in general: Aged about 31 to 76 years, patients included 10 men and roughly 5 women with stage I to III disease.

This sample's RNA came from whole unsorted tissue. About this clonotype itself: The junction shows a germline mismatch at one end, possibly a read error.

A modified ARM-PCR protocol with three rounds of nested PCR amplified TCRbeta. A single record per CDR3 protein comes from TCRdb applying MiXCR to the multiplex PCR reads. Counted here are about 82,000 distinct CDR3 sequences, roughly 80% occurring once; the ten biggest clones make up about an eighth. This CDR3 spans 19 amino acids. The chain is built from TRBV12-3 or TRBV12-4 and TRBJ2-1; maybe TRBD1 (6 bases). This clonotype was obtained from a woman aged 45-60 years with non-small cell lung cancer. The specimen sequenced was lung tumor tissue. The CDR3 DNA is TGTGCCAGCAGTTTAGGCTCACCGGGACAACAAATTAGGTCGGATGAGCAATTCTTC. This codes for CASSLGSPGQQIRSDEQFF.